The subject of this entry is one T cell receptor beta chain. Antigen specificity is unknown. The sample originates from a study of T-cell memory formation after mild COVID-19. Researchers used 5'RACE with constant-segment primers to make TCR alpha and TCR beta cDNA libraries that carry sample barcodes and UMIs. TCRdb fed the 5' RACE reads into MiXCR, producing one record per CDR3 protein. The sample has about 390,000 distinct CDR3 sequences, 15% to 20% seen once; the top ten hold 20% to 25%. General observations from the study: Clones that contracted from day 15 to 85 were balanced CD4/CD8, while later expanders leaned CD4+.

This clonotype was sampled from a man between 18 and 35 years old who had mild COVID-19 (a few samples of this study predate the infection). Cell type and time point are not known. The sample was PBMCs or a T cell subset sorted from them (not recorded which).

The CDR3 coding sequence is TGTGCCAGCAGCTTAGGGCCGACTTTGAACACCGGGGAGCTGTTTTTT. It encodes CASSLGPTLNTGELFF. The rearrangement links TRBV11-2 to TRBJ2-2; D unclear. In germline, CDR1 is SGHAT, CDR2 FQNNGV. V was trimmed by 1 base and J by 1 base, leaving 10 bases between them. The CDR3 extends over 16 amino acids. Complete variable domain (other parts from reference TRBV11-2 and TRBJ2-2): EAGVAQSPRYKIIEKRQSVAFWCNPISGHATLYWYQQILGQGPKLLIQFQNNGVVDDSQLPKDRFSAERLKGVDSTLKIQPAKLEDSAVYLCASSLGPTLNTGELFFGEGSRLTVL.